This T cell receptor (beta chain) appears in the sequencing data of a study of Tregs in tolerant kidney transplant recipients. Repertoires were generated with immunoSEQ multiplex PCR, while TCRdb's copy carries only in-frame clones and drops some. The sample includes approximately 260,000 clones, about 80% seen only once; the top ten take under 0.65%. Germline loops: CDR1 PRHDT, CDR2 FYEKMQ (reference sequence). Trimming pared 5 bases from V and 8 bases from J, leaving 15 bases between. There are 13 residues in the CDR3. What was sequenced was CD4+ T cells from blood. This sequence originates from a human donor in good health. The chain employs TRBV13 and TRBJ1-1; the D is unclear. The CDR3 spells CASSTSPEAEAFF. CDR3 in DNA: TGTGCCAGCAGCACCAGCCCCGAGGCCGAAGCTTTCTTT.